This TCR beta chain derives from a study of cytomegalovirus exposure and HLA in healthy donors. Turning to the study itself: Out of about 179 million T cells, an earlier analysis found some 110 million unique TCR beta sequences in total. Study results and caveats: Presence/absence analyses took donor sequencing depth as roughly uniform. In vitro, three CMV-associated chains proved specific for CMV antigens.

This CDR3 has 14 amino acids. Germline V gives CDR1 MNHEY, CDR2 SVGAGI. V was clipped by 2 bases and J by 2 bases; unmatched bases: 0. With regard to this clone: What it recognizes is unknown.

Primers included in the PCR were 60 Vbeta and 13 Jbeta primers. Some clones are missing from TCRdb's copy, which holds only in-frame ones; the method was immunoSEQ multiplex PCR. The table includes 150,000 to 200,000 clones, more than 65% detected once. Nominally healthy donors were sampled, though unrecorded immune exposures were likely. The rearrangement joins TRBV6-5 to TRBJ1-5, with TRBD1 identical over 7 bases. The sequencing input was PBMCs. The TCR comes from a woman aged 45-60 years in good health and CMV-seronegative. The CDR3 DNA reads as TGTGCCAGCAGTTACGGACAGGGCAATCAGCCCCAGCATTTT. Amino acids: CASSYGQGNQPQHF.